The clone carrying this TCR beta chain was seen ten or more times. Building of the TCR beta libraries involved iRepertoire HTBI primers and Arm-PCR of CDR3 regions. TCRdb redid the calling of the multiplex PCR reads with MiXCR, one entry per CDR3 protein. Of some 470,000 distinct CDR3 sequences in the sample, 20% to 25% were seen once. The CDR3 loop spans 16 amino acids. V lost 1 base, J lost 0 bases, and 13 bases lay in between. The germline V gene encodes CDR1 MNHNS and CDR2 SASEGT. Described time point: persistent/refractory GD, antithyroid drugs over 5 years with positive TRAb. PBMC RNA served as the TCR library source. Patients were enrolled at an endocrinology department in Xi'an, China. The sample comes from a study of regulatory T cells in long-lasting Graves disease.

This rearrangement joins TRBV6-1 to TRBJ2-7; D is tentatively TRBD1 or TRBD2 (5 bases each). Sample: peripheral blood mononuclear cells (PBMCs), taken when the disease was refractory, from a patient treated with antithyroid drugs. This sequence was found in a female donor with Graves disease. The CDR3 DNA is TGTGCCAGCAGTGAAGGCCGGGGCAGCTTCTCCTACGAGCAGTACTTC. It codes for CASSEGRGSFSYEQYF.